These 4 T cell receptor beta chains share one sample of origin, sequenced in a study of blood T cell repertoires in COVID-19. The table came from immunoSEQ multiplex PCR; TCRdb's copy has only in-frame clones and leaves some out. This sample has roughly 150,000 clones, with over 75% found just once. Sequencing used peripheral blood. Receptors originate from a woman aged 50 to 60 with acute or convalescent COVID-19.

This clone has a handful of counts. The chain couples TRBV6-6 to TRBJ1-2, with TRBD1 matching 9 bases. After removal of 6 bases from V and 9 bases from J, the junction contained 8 bases not matched to a gene. Germline CDR1 and CDR2: MNHNY and SVGAGI (reference sequence). CDR3 size: 13 residues. In DNA form, the CDR3 reads TGTGCCAGCAGGTCAGAAGGGACAGGGAGCTACACCTTC. It yields the protein CASRSEGTGSYTF.

This chain connects TRBV28 to TRBJ2-5; 9 positions agree with TRBD1. The CDR3 runs 15 residues. Trimming cost V 9 bases and J 1 base; bases outside gene matches: 9. Germline V gene sequence: CDR1 MDHEN, CDR2 SYDVKM. Here the CDR3 reads CASSHGTGSQETQYF. As DNA, the CDR3 is TGTGCCAGTTCCCATGGGACAGGGTCCCAAGAGACCCAGTACTTC.

This clone was recorded once. The chain has TRBV6-1 and TRBJ2-7; D perhaps matches TRBD1 (5 bases). V was cut by 0 bases and J by 13 bases, with 22 bases left in between. Looked up from germline, CDR1 is MNHNS and CDR2 is SASEGT. CDR3 length equals 15 residues. The DNA for the CDR3 is TGTGCCAGCAGTGAAGCGCTGGTCACAGGCCCAGAGGTCTACTTC. Translating gives CASSEALVTGPEVYF.

The chain has TRBV6-1 and TRBJ1-1; tentative D call: TRBD1 (5 bases). The CDR3 consists of 15 residues. The V gene lost 0 bases and the J gene lost 0 bases, with 8 bases spanning the gap. Germline lookup yields CDR1 MNHNS and CDR2 SASEGT. The CDR3 DNA reads TGTGCCAGCAGTGAAGCTCCAGGGCTGAACACTGAAGCTTTCTTT. Amino acid sequence: CASSEAPGLNTEAFF.